The 7 T cell receptor beta chains given below trace back to one sample, sequenced in a study of blood T cell repertoires in COVID-19. Produced via immunoSEQ multiplex PCR; TCRdb's table is partial and in-frame only. This sample has 87,000 or so clones, with approximately 83% found just once. The sequenced sample consisted of peripheral blood. The receptors were gathered from a woman in her seventies with acute or convalescent COVID-19.

CDR3 DNA sequence: TGTGCCAGTAGTCTGGGACAGGGGACAGGATTGCCCCAGCATTTT. It encodes CASSLGQGTGLPQHF. This chain joins TRBV19 and TRBJ1-5; 10 bases are a match to TRBD1. Germline CDR1 and CDR2: LNHDA and SQIVND (reference sequence). The CDR3 covers 15 residues. The V gene end was trimmed by 5 bases and the J gene end by 9 bases; junction bases not matched to a gene: 10.

This clone has a handful of counts. The chain is built from TRBV11-3 and TRBJ2-1; 7 nucleotides line up with TRBD2. With V trimmed by 6 bases and J by 5 bases, 7 bases remained unmatched. The CDR3 runs to 14 residues. CDR1 SGHNT and CDR2 YENEEA come from the germline V gene. For the CDR3, the DNA is TGTGCCAGCAGTCCCCCGGGACTAAACAATGAGCAGTTCTTC. Translation gives CASSPPGLNNEQFF.

The chain employs TRBV5-5 and TRBJ1-2; 8 nucleotides line up with TRBD1. Per the germline V gene, CDR1 is SGHKS and CDR2 is YYEKEE (reference sequence). V lost 3 bases and J lost 4; bases outside the gene matches: 14. The CDR3 loop spans 17 amino acids. CDR3 coding DNA: TGTGCCAGCAGCTCCCTGACAGGGGCGAGCTGGGGCTATGGCTACACCTTC. Its translation: CASSSLTGASWGYGYTF.

The chain has TRBV7-9 and TRBJ1-1; D perhaps matches TRBD1 (5 bases). The CDR3 extends over 14 amino acids. V lost 4 bases to trimming and J lost 5 bases, with 14 bases between them. Germline CDR1 reads SEHNR; CDR2 reads FQNEAQ (reference sequence). CDR3 nucleotides: TGTGCCAGCAGCTCAGGGATAAAGTCAACTGAAGCTTTCTTT. Its translation is CASSSGIKSTEAFF.

This rearrangement joins TRBV5-1 to TRBJ2-7, with 10 bases fitting TRBD1. The CDR3 sequence is 15 residues long. With 4 bases clipped from V and 7 bases from J, the junction kept 11 bases outside the gene matches. Per the germline V gene, CDR1 is SGHRS and CDR2 is YFSETQ. The CDR3 DNA sequence: TGCGCCAGCAGCCCCGGGACAGGGGCTATTGGGGAGCAGTACTTC. Protein sequence: CASSPGTGAIGEQYF.

The chain links TRBV29-1 to TRBJ2-1; 9 nucleotides agree with TRBD2. The V gene end was trimmed by 7 bases and the J gene end by 6 bases; junction bases not matched to a gene: 13. The CDR3 runs to 15 residues. Germline V CDR1 and CDR2: SQVTM, ANQGSEA. The DNA of the CDR3 is TGCAGCGCACCTCTGACTAGCGGTCTTGGCAATGAGCAGTTCTTC. This encodes CSAPLTSGLGNEQFF.

The CDR3, as DNA: TGTGCCAGCACCCTCGGGGGCTCCTACGAGCAGTACTTC. Translated: CASTLGGSYEQYF. This rearrangement joins TRBV2 to TRBJ2-7; D is possibly TRBD2 (6 bases). Germline CDR1 is SNHLY and CDR2 is FYNNEI. Trimming shortened V by 7 bases and J by 0 bases, and 10 bases separated the two germline ends. The CDR3 has 13 amino acids.